The present T cell receptor (beta chain) was sequenced within a study of blood T cells in healthy people across ages (dated by TCRdb to between 2015 and 2017). Regarding the complete study: Template switching captured roughly one uniquely barcoded TCR beta cDNA molecule per two T cells in model experiments. To track age-related changes in TCR beta repertoire diversity, the study relied on deep sequencing normalized with unique cDNA molecular identifiers. The donors were split into four age groups: young (average 16 years), middle-aged (39), aged (approximately 60) and long-lived (82). Donors of different ages were randomly distributed across sequencing lanes to avoid experimental bias. Two additional independent replicas of 1 million unique cDNA reads from the same blood draw were analyzed for two donors (one aged 18 to 30 and one aged 80 or older).

The CDR3 has 19 amino acids, counting the end cysteine and phenylalanine. Solely the CDR3 DNA is kept, with 57 bases framed from the first base. Deletion took 0 bases off V and 0 bases off J, with a span of 20 bases between the germline ends. Based on the germline V gene, the CDR1 and CDR2 sequences are MNHEY and SVGEGT. Libraries were constructed by 5' RACE. The sequencer listed for this sample is Illumina HiSeq 2500. The second PCR ran for about 7 to 11 cycles and used a J-beta primer mix along with a sample-barcoded 5' primer. Each TCR beta cDNA molecule received a unique molecular identifier from a template-switch 5' adaptor carrying 12 random nucleotides. At least 2.5 million CDR3-containing paired-end reads were obtained from each sample. First-strand cDNA synthesis was performed from all RNA using the Mint cDNA synthesis kit, with priming by a TRBC-specific oligonucleotide. Following uracil-DNA glycosylase treatment, a first 18-cycle PCR with universal primers M1SS and BC2_uni_R was performed on all cDNA. In the paper's pipeline: Normalization of each sample was performed by random selection of 1 million high-quality reads, each carrying a distinct molecular identifier. Instead of being binned into consensus sequences, reads that shared molecular identifiers were thrown out. MiTCR, set to a Q25 quality threshold and the strictest error-elimination algorithm, was used for CDR3 identification, clonotype clustering and error correction. A nonparametric unseen species model with Euler transformation was used to estimate lower-bound total TCR beta diversity. TCRdb reran the public reads through fastp at Q25 and MiXCR, keeping productive beta chains. A single entry per CDR3 protein holds the most common genes and DNA from its merged rows. The V and J calls here are based on TCRdb, not the publication. In all, the sample holds 1.2 million to 1.5 million distinct CDR3 sequences, and around 55% of those were seen once. The leading ten clones occupy 6.5% to 8.5% of the sample.

A word on this clonotype: The antigen it recognizes is unknown. The input lacks base qualities; no much larger clone sits a single base away.

Systemically healthy Caucasian individuals from Russia, some 38 in total and aged roughly 6 to 100 years, were included as donors. Each donor gave approximately 9.3 milliliters of peripheral blood, collected into EDTA-treated Vacutainer tubes. Ficoll-Paque density-gradient centrifugation was used to isolate PBMCs, with at least 6.5 million per sample. Trizol reagent was used to extract total RNA from the PBMCs, yielding at least 5.5 micrograms per sample. The percentages of naive CD45RAhigh/CD27high T cells were determined by flow cytometry on a PBMC aliquot from every donor. Points the paper makes about the study in general: Because profiling used bulk unsorted PBMCs, naive and antigen-experienced compartments could not be compared conclusively. Donor CMV infection status was unknown, potentially confounding age-related changes in expanded clonotypes. There was a strong correlation between observed TCR beta diversity and the percentage of naive T cells measured by flow cytometry. Estimates of total diversity based on one million sequenced T cells were regarded as lower bounds and as underestimates. Compared with the aged group, the long-lived group had more naive CD4+ T cells, fewer expanded clones and increased TCR diversity, suggesting age selection. Observed TCR beta diversity per million T cells fell roughly linearly with age, and a significant reduction was already apparent by age roughly 40.

Sequenced: blood. The chain employs TRBV6-2 or TRBV6-3 and TRBJ1-1; TRBD1 is possibly the D segment (6 matching bases). The clonotype originates from a man between 18 and 35 years old in good health. At the DNA level, the sequence is TGTGCCAGCAGTTACTCGGAGACGGACAGCCAACTGGTGAACACTGAAGCTTTCTTT. Its amino acids are CASSYSETDSQLVNTEAFF.